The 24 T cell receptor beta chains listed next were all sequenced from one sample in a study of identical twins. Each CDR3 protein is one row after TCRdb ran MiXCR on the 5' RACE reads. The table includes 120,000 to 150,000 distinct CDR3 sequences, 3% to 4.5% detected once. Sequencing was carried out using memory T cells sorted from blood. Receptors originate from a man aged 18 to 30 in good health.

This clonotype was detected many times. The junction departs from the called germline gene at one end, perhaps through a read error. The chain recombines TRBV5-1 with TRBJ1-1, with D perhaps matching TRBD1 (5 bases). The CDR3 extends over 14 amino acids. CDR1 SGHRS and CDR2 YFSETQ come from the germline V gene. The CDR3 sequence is CASSLGRGETEAFF. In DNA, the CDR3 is TGCGCCAGCAGTTTGGGACGGGGGGAGACTGAAGCTTTCTTT.

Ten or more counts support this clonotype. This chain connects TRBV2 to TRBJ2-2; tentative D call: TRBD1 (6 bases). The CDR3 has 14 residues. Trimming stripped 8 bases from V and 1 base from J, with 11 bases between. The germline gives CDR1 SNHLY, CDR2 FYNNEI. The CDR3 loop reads CASYRDKNTGELFF. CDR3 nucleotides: TGTGCCAGCTATCGGGACAAGAACACCGGGGAGCTGTTTTTT.

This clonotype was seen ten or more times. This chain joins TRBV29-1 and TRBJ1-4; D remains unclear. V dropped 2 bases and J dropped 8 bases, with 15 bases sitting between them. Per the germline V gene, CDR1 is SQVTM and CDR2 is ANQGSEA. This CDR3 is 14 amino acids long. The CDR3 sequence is CSVEMSRGGEKLFF. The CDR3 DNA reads TGCAGCGTTGAAATGTCTCGGGGTGGGGAAAAACTGTTTTTT.

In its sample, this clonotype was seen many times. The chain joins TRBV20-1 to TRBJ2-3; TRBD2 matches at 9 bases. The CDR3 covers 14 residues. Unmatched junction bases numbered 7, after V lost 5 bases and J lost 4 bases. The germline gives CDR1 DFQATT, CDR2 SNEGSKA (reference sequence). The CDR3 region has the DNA TGCAGTGCTCGTAGCGGGAGCTTGGCAGATACGCAGTATTTT. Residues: CSARSGSLADTQYF.

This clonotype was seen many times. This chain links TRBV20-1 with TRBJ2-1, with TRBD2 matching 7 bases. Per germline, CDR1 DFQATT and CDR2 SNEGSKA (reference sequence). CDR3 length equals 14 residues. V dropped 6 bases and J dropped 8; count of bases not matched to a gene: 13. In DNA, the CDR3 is TGCAGTGCGCGCCCGGGGGGAGGGCTTTATGAGCAGTTCTTC. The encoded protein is CSARPGGGLYEQFF.

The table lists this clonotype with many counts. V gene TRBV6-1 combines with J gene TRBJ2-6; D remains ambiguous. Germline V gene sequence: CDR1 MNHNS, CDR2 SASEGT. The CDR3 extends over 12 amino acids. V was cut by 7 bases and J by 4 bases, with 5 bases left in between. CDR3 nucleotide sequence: TGTGCCAGCAAGCCCGGGGCCAACGTCCTGACTTTC. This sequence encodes CASKPGANVLTF.

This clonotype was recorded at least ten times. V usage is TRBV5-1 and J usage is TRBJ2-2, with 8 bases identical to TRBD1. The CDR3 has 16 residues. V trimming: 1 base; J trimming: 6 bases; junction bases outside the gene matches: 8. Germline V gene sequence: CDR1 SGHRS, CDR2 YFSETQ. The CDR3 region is CASSLPTPRGPGELFF. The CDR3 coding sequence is TGCGCCAGCAGCTTGCCCACACCCAGGGGGCCCGGGGAGCTGTTTTTT.

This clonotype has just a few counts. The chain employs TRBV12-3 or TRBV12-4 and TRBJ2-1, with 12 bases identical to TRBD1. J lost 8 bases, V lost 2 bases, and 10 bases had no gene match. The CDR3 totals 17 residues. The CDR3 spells CASSLLLGGQGADEQFF. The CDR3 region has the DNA TGTGCCAGCAGTTTACTACTGGGGGGACAGGGGGCGGATGAGCAGTTCTTC.

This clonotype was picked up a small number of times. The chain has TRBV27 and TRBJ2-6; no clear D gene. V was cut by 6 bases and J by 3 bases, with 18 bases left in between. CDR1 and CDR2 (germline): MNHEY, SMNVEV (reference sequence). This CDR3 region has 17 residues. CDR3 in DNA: TGTGCCAGCAGCCGTGAAGGGCTTACTGGTGGGGCCAACGTCCTGACTTTC. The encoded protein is CASSREGLTGGANVLTF.

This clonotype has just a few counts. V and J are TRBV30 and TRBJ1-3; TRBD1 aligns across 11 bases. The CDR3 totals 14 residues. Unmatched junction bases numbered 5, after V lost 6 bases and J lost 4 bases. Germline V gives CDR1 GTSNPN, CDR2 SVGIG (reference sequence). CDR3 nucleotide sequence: TGTGCCTGCGGGACAGGGGGATTCGGAAACACCATATATTTT. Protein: CACGTGGFGNTIYF.

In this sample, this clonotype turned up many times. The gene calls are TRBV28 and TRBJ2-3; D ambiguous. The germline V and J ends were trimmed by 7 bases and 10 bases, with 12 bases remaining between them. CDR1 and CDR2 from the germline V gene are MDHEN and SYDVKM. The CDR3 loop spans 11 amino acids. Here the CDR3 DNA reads TGTGCCAGCAAGAGGAACCAGGCGCAGTATTTT. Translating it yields CASKRNQAQYF.

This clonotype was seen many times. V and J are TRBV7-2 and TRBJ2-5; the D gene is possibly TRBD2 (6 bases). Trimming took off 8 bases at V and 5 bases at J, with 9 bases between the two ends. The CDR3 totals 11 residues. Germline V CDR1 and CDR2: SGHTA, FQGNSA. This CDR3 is CASGGGETQYF. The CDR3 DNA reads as TGTGCCAGCGGGGGAGGCGAGACCCAGTACTTC.

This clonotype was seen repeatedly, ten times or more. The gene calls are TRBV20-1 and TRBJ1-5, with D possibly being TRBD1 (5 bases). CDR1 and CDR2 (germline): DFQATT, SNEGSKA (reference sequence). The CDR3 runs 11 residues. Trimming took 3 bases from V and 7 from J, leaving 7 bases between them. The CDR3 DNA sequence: TGCAGTGCTAGTCGGGGGCAGCCCCAGCATTTT. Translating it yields CSASRGQPQHF.

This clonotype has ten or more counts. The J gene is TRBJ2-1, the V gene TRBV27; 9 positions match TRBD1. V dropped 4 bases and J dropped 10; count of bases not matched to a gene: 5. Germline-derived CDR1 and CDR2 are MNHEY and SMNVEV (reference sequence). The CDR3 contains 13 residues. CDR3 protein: CASSWTGTGEQFF. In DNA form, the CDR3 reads TGTGCCAGCAGTTGGACAGGGACAGGGGAGCAGTTCTTC.

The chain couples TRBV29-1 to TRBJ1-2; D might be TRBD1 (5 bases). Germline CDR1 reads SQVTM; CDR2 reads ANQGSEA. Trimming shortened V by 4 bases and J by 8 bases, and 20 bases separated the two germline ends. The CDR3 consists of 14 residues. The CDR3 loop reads CSVGRPEGLSGYTF. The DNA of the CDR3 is TGCAGCGTTGGGAGGCCGGAGGGGCTCAGCGGCTACACCTTC.

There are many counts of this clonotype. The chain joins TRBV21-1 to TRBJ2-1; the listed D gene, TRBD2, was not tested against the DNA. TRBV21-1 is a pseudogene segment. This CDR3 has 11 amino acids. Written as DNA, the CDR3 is TGTGCCAGCGGGACGAGAAATGAGCAGTTCTTC. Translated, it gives CASGTRNEQFF.

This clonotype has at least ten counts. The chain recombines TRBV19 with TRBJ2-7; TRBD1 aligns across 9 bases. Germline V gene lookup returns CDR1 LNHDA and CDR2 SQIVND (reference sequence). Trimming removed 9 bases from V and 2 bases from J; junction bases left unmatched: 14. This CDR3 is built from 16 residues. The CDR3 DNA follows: TGTGCCAGCCTAGGGGGGGAACAGGGGGCAACCTACGAGCAGTACGTC. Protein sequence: CASLGGEQGATYEQYV.

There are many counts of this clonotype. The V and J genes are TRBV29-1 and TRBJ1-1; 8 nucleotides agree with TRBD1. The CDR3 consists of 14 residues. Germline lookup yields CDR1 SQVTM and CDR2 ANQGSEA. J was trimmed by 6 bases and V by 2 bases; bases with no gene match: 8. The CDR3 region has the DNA TGCAGCGTTGAACGGGGGACAGGCTTCGCTGAAGCTTTCTTT. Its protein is CSVERGTGFAEAFF.

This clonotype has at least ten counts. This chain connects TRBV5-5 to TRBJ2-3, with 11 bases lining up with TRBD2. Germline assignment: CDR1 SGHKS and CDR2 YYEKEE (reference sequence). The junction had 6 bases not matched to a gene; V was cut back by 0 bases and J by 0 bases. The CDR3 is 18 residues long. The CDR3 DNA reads TGTGCCAGCAGCTTGGTTTTAGCGGGAGGGCCCAGCACAGATACGCAGTATTTT. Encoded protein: CASSLVLAGGPSTDTQYF. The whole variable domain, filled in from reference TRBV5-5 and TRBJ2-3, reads DAGVTQSPTHLIKTRGQQVTLRCSPISGHKSVSWYQQVLGQGPQFIFQYYEKEERGRGNFPDRFSARQFPNYSSELNVNALLLGDSALYLCASSLVLAGGPSTDTQYFGPGTRLTVL.

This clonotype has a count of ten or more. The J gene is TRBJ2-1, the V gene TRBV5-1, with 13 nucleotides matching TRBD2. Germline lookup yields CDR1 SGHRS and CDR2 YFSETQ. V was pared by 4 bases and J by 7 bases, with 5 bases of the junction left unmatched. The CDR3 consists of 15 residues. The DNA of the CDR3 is TGCGCCAGCAGCGATACTAGCGGGAGGGCGAATGAGCAGTTCTTC. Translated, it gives CASSDTSGRANEQFF.

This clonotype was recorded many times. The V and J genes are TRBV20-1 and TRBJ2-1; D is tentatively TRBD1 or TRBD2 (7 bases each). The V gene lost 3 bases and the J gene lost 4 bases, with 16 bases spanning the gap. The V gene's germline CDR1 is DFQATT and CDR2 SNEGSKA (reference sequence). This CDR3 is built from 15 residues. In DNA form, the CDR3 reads TGCAGTGCTAGGGGACAGCGGGACCTTTACAATGAGCAGTTCTTC. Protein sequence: CSARGQRDLYNEQFF.

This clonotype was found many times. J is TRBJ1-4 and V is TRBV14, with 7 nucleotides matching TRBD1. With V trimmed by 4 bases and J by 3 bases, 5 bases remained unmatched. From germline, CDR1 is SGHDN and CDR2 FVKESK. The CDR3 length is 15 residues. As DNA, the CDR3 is TGTGCCAGCAGCCGAAATACAGGGGCTAATGAAAAACTGTTTTTT. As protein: CASSRNTGANEKLFF. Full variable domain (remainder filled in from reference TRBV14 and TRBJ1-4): EAGVTQFPSHSVIEKGQTVTLRCDPISGHDNLYWYRRVMGKEIKFLLHFVKESKQDESGMPNNRFLAERTGGTYSTLKVQPAELEDSGVYFCASSRNTGANEKLFFGSGTQLSVL.

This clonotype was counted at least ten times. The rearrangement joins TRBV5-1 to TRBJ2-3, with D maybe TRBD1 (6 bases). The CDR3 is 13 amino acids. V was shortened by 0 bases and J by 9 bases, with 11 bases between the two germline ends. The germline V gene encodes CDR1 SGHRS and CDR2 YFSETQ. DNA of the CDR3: TGCGCCAGCAGCTTGGATACAGGGTACACGCAGTATTTT. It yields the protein CASSLDTGYTQYF.

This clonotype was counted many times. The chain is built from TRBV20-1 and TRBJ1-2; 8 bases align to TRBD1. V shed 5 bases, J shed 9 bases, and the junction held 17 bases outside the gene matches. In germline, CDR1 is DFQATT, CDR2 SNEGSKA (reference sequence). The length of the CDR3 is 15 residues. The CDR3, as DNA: TGCAGTGCTGGGGTCGGACAGGGCCCAAGAGGGAGCTACACCTTC. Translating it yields CSAGVGQGPRGSYTF.